The 23 T cell receptor beta chains in this list originate from one sample, sequenced in a study of cytomegalovirus exposure and HLA in healthy donors. 60 Vbeta and 13 Jbeta primers were used in PCR. Here immunoSEQ multiplex PCR was the method, and the copy in TCRdb shows in-frame clones only, minus some. In the table there are around 140,000 clones, roughly 75% of which are singletons. The sample consisted of PBMCs. These receptors were obtained from a female donor in good health and CMV-seronegative.

The chain is built from TRBV10-3 and TRBJ1-1; 8 nucleotides line up with TRBD1. The CDR3 runs 14 residues. The ends lost 3 bases at V and 3 bases at J; junction bases unmatched: 3. Per the germline V gene, CDR1 is ENHRY and CDR2 is SYGVKD. CDR3 amino acids: CAISDGTGDTEAFF. The CDR3 DNA follows: TGTGCCATCAGTGACGGGACAGGCGACACTGAAGCTTTCTTT.

The chain links TRBV7-9 to TRBJ2-3; D remains ambiguous. Germline V gives CDR1 SEHNR, CDR2 FQNEAQ (reference sequence). Between the trimmed V and J ends, which lost 1 base and 2 bases, there was a span of 7 bases. CDR3 length: 14 residues. The CDR3 loop is CASSLGLSTDTQYF. The CDR3 DNA reads TGTGCCAGCAGCTTAGGACTCTCCACAGATACGCAGTATTTT.

This clone was counted between two and nine times. The chain links TRBV5-1 to TRBJ1-4; 9 bases are shared with TRBD1. This CDR3 is built from 15 residues. The J segment lost 8 bases and the V segment lost 0 bases, leaving 5 bases of the junction unmatched. The germline CDR1 and CDR2 sequences are SGHRS and YFSETQ. The CDR3 spells CASSLAGQGLEKLFF. The DNA of the CDR3 is TGCGCCAGCAGCTTGGCGGGACAGGGCCTCGAAAAACTGTTTTTT.

As for this clone: A read error may account for a junction end that differs from germline. At the DNA level, this CDR3 is encoded by other sequences in the same sample as well. This sequence joins TRBV6-6 and TRBJ2-1; the match to TRBD2 covers 9 bases. CDR3 length: 14 amino acids. CDR1 is MNHNY, CDR2 SVGAGI, per germline (reference sequence). The CDR3 sequence is CASSGTSLMNEQFF. In DNA, the CDR3 is TGTGCCAGCAGCGGGACTAGCTTGATGAATGAGCAATTCTTC.

The V and J genes are TRBV7-8 and TRBJ1-5, with a weak D call TRBD1 (5 bases). This CDR3 is 13 amino acids long. Trimming left V 5 bases short and J 7 bases short, with 12 bases between. Germline lookup yields CDR1 SGHVS and CDR2 FQNEAQ. The CDR3 region is CASSPQKGQPQHF. The CDR3 bases are TGTGCCAGCAGCCCTCAAAAGGGGCAGCCCCAGCATTTT.

This rearrangement joins TRBV19 to TRBJ1-1; 8 bases are a match to TRBD1. This CDR3 has 14 amino acids. V lost 5 bases to trimming and J lost 5 bases; unmatched junction nucleotides: 7. Germline loops: CDR1 LNHDA, CDR2 SQIVND (reference sequence). The CDR3 loop reads CASSSGQGATEAFF. In DNA form, the CDR3 reads TGTGCCAGTAGTTCCGGACAGGGAGCGACTGAAGCTTTCTTT.

This chain joins TRBV28 and TRBJ2-2; D is uncertain. Looked up from germline, CDR1 is MDHEN and CDR2 is SYDVKM. This CDR3 is 13 amino acids long. Trimming removed 3 bases at V and 4 bases at J, with 6 bases between. DNA for the CDR3: TGTGCCAGCAGTTTTTACATCACCGGGGAGCTGTTTTTT. Protein sequence: CASSFYITGELFF.

For this clone: The junction and the germline gene differ at one end; a read error may be behind it. The CDR3 reads CASSLAQSSWANVLTF. In DNA, the CDR3 is TGTGCCAGCAGCTTAGCTCAGTCCTCTTGGGCCAACGTCCTGACTTTC. The gene calls are TRBV7-2 and TRBJ2-6; D gene uncertain. CDR1 SGHTA and CDR2 FQGNSA come from the germline V gene. This CDR3 is built from 16 residues.

This clone came up a few times. Within the sample, other DNA sequences also encode this same CDR3. The V call is TRBV7-8, the J call TRBJ2-7; D perhaps matches TRBD2 (5 bases). The CDR3 runs to 12 residues. The V end lost 3 bases, the J end lost 6 bases, and 9 bases lay between the germline ends. Germline assignment: CDR1 SGHVS and CDR2 FQNEAQ. Here the CDR3 DNA reads TGTGCCAGCAGCTTGGGTGGACTCGAGCAGTACTTC. It encodes CASSLGGLEQYF.

The chain has TRBV5-1 and TRBJ2-7; 7 nucleotides agree with TRBD1. The CDR3 covers 14 residues. Germline CDR1 reads SGHRS; CDR2 reads YFSETQ. V was pared by 0 bases and J by 6 bases, with 6 bases of the junction left unmatched. CDR3 sequence: CASSLGDRVSEQYF. CDR3 in DNA: TGCGCCAGCAGCTTGGGAGACAGGGTTTCCGAGCAGTACTTC.

This chain uses TRBV19 with TRBJ1-2; D ambiguous. This CDR3 spans 13 amino acids. Germline CDR1 reads LNHDA; CDR2 reads SQIVND (reference sequence). The V gene lost 5 bases and the J gene lost 2 bases, with 9 bases spanning the gap. The CDR3 region has the DNA TGTGCCAGTAGTGAACTGAAAAACTATGGCTACACCTTC. Translation: CASSELKNYGYTF.

The chain carries TRBV28 and TRBJ1-4; D may be TRBD1 (6 bases). Trimming stripped 7 bases from V and 4 bases from J, with 16 bases between. From germline, CDR1 is MDHEN and CDR2 SYDVKM. The CDR3 has 15 residues. The CDR3 DNA is TGTGCCAGCAAAGAGGCGGGGGCCGTTAATGAAAAACTGTTTTTT. It translates to CASKEAGAVNEKLFF.

The chain employs TRBV6-5 and TRBJ1-4; no definite D call. Between the trimmed V and J ends, which lost 4 bases and 7 bases, there was a span of 16 bases. This CDR3 is built from 15 residues. The germline CDR1 and CDR2 sequences are MNHEY and SVGAGI. CDR3 coding DNA: TGTGCCAGCAGTTCGGCAGCTGGGCGGGGTGAAAAACTGTTTTTT. It specifies CASSSAAGRGEKLFF.

This clone has just one count. The same CDR3 arises from other DNA sequences in this sample as well. The chain joins TRBV6-4 to TRBJ2-1; 11 positions agree with TRBD2. This CDR3 spans 15 amino acids. Losses at the gene ends were 0 bases for V and 7 bases for J; bases not matched to a gene: 2. Germline values: CDR1 MRHNA, CDR2 SNTAGT. The CDR3 coding sequence is TGTGCCAGCAGTGACTCGACTAGCGGGATTAATGAGCAGTTCTTC. Translating gives CASSDSTSGINEQFF.

The V gene is TRBV4-3, the J gene TRBJ2-1, with 13 bases fitting TRBD2. The CDR3 runs to 18 residues. V gave up 0 bases and J gave up 6 bases; unmatched junction bases: 8. Germline V CDR1 and CDR2: LGHNA, YSLEER. This chain's CDR3 is CASSQEIFRTSGGNEQFF. The DNA of the CDR3 is TGCGCCAGCAGCCAAGAAATCTTTCGGACTAGCGGGGGCAATGAGCAGTTCTTC.

The chain uses TRBV7-2 and TRBJ2-7; 8 bases line up with TRBD2. The CDR3 has 15 residues. Germline-derived CDR1 and CDR2 are SGHTA and FQGNSA. J gave up 3 bases and V 1 base, and 5 bases lay outside the gene matches. The CDR3 here is CASSLEQAGVYEQYF. In DNA form, the CDR3 reads TGTGCCAGCAGCTTAGAGCAAGCGGGGGTCTACGAGCAGTACTTC.

The gene calls are TRBV4-1 and TRBJ1-3; D remains ambiguous. This CDR3 region has 17 residues. The germline CDR1 and CDR2 sequences are MGHRA and YSYEKL. The V end lost 1 base, the J end lost 1 base, and 14 bases lay between the germline ends. Written as DNA, the CDR3 is TGCGCCAGCAGCCAAGTGGCCTGGAGGGATTCTGGAAACACCATATATTTT. Amino acid sequence: CASSQVAWRDSGNTIYF.

The rearrangement uses TRBV15 and TRBJ1-1; D might be TRBD1 (5 bases). Germline CDR1 LNHNV, CDR2 YYDKDF (reference sequence). CDR3 size: 13 residues. V was trimmed by 0 bases and J by 6 bases, leaving 8 bases between them. CDR3 region: CATSRDQGSEAFF. In DNA form, the CDR3 reads TGTGCCACCAGCAGAGACCAGGGTTCTGAAGCTTTCTTT.

The chain employs TRBV7-9 and TRBJ2-5, with 7 bases aligning to TRBD2. Germline CDR1 is SEHNR and CDR2 is FQNEAQ (reference sequence). The CDR3 extends over 15 amino acids. J lost 4 bases, V lost 1 base, and 6 bases had no gene match. The CDR3 bases are TGTGCCAGCAGCTTAGGCGATGAGCGGGGAGAGACCCAGTACTTC. It is translated as CASSLGDERGETQYF.

This chain connects TRBV7-9 to TRBJ1-3; D call uncertain. V was shortened by 0 bases and J by 0 bases, with 9 bases between the two germline ends. Germline loops: CDR1 SEHNR, CDR2 FQNEAQ (reference sequence). The CDR3 totals 16 residues. CDR3 region: CASSLAGSPSGNTIYF. CDR3 coding DNA: TGTGCCAGCAGCTTAGCGGGCAGCCCCTCTGGAAACACCATATATTTT.

The chain recombines TRBV2 with TRBJ2-2, with 8 bases matching TRBD1. The V and J ends lost 5 bases and 5 bases, in that order; junction bases with no gene match: 4. The CDR3 is 14 amino acids. Germline CDR1 SNHLY, CDR2 FYNNEI. This CDR3 reads CASSRDRGTGELFF. As DNA, the CDR3 is TGTGCCAGCAGTAGAGACAGGGGAACCGGGGAGCTGTTTTTT.

The chain combines TRBV14 with TRBJ1-2; a possible D gene is TRBD1 (6 bases). Per germline, CDR1 SGHDN and CDR2 FVKESK. This CDR3 contains 13 residues. Trimming shortened V by 2 bases and J by 3 bases, and 7 bases separated the two germline ends. In nucleotides, the CDR3 is TGTGCCAGCAGCCAATGGGGGCACTATGGCTACACCTTC. This sequence encodes CASSQWGHYGYTF.

J is TRBJ1-2 and V is TRBV28; D is perhaps TRBD1 (6 bases). The ends were cut back, 6 bases at V and 3 bases at J, with 20 bases in the middle. CDR1 is MDHEN, CDR2 SYDVKM, per germline. This CDR3 region has 16 residues. CDR3 bases: TGTGCCAGCAGAACACTACAGGGTGAGGTGGACTATGGCTACACCTTC. The encoded protein is CASRTLQGEVDYGYTF.